The clone carrying this TCR beta chain was seen a single time. Its antigen is undetermined. The sample originates from a study of T cell clonotyping in hematopoietic cell transplantation. The study's findings and limits: Broader posttransplant TCR repertoire diversity was predicted by graft donor and pretransplant recipient Inverse Simpson Index values. Recipient TCR diversity dropped after transplant; expanded clonotypes rose from day 30 to 180.

This CDR3 is 13 amino acids long. V lost 5 bases, J lost 3 bases, and 11 bases lay in between. Germline V gene lookup returns CDR1 SEHNR and CDR2 FQNEAQ (reference sequence). The table came from immunoSEQ multiplex PCR; TCRdb's copy has only in-frame clones and leaves some out. This sample yields 35,000 to 50,000 clones, of which nearly 97% are seen a single time; approximately 0.9% belongs to the top ten. The chain carries TRBV7-9 and TRBJ2-7; D is ambiguous. The sample taken for sequencing was peripheral blood mononuclear cells. The sequence was collected from a young man in good health. Some clones in this sample may be carry-over from other donors' samples. CDR3 in DNA: TGTGCCAGCAGCCACTCGGTAAACTACGAGCAGTACTTC. This gives the protein CASSHSVNYEQYF.